This T cell receptor beta chain was profiled in a study of T cell changes during pregnancy in multiple sclerosis. The protocol was immunoSEQ multiplex PCR, while the TCRdb copy is restricted to in-frame clones and leaves out a portion. This table has some 51,000 clones, around 94% appearing once. This CDR3 spans 11 amino acids. V lost 4 bases and J lost 3, with 7 bases in between. CDR1 and CDR2 (germline): GTSNPN, SVGIG (reference sequence). This clone has just one count. The input for sequencing was CD4+ T cells from peripheral blood mononuclear cells, taken in the second trimester of pregnancy. The receptor was derived from a female donor with multiple sclerosis, enrolled in a pregnancy study. V is TRBV30 and J is TRBJ2-7; TRBD2 is a possible D gene (5 bases). The CDR3 here is CAWKGSYEQYF. CDR3 coding DNA: TGTGCCTGGAAAGGGAGCTACGAGCAGTACTTC.